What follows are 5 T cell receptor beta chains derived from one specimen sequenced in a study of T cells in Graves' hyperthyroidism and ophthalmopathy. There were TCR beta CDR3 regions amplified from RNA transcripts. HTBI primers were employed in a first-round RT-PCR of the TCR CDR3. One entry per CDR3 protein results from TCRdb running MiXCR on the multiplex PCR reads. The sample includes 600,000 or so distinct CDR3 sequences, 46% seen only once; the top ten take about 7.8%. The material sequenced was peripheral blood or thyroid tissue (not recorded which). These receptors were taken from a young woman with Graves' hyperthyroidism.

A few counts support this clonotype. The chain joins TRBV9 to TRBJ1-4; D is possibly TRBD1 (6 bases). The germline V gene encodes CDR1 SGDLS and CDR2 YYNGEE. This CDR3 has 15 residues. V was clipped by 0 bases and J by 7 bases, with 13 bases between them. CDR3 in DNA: TGTGCCAGCAGCGTAGTGGGGGCGAAAGGTGAAAAACTGTTTTTT. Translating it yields CASSVVGAKGEKLFF.

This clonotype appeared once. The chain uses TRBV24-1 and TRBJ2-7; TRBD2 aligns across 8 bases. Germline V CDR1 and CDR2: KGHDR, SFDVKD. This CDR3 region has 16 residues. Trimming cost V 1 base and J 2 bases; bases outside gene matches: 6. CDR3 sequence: CATSDFPAGDTYEQYF. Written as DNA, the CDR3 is TGTGCCACCAGTGATTTCCCAGCGGGGGATACCTACGAGCAGTACTTC.

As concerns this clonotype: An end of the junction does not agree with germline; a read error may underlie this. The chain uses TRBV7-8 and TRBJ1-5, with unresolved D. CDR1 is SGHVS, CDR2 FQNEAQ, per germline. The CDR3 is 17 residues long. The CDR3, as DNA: TGTGCCGGCAGCTTTGAAGTCTCCCAAAATAGCAATCAGCCCCAGCATTTT. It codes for CAGSFEVSQNSNQPQHF.

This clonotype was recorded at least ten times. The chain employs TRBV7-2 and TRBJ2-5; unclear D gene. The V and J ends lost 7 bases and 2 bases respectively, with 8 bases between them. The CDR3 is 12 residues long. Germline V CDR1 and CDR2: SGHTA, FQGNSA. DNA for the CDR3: TGTGCCAGCACCCAACCGCAAGAGACCCAGTACTTC. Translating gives CASTQPQETQYF.

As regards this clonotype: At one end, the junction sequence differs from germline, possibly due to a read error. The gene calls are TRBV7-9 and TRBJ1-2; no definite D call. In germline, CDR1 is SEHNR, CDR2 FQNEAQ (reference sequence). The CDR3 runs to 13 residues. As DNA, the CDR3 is TGCGCCAGCAGCCAAGACCTCAACTATGGCTACACCTTC. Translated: CASSQDLNYGYTF.